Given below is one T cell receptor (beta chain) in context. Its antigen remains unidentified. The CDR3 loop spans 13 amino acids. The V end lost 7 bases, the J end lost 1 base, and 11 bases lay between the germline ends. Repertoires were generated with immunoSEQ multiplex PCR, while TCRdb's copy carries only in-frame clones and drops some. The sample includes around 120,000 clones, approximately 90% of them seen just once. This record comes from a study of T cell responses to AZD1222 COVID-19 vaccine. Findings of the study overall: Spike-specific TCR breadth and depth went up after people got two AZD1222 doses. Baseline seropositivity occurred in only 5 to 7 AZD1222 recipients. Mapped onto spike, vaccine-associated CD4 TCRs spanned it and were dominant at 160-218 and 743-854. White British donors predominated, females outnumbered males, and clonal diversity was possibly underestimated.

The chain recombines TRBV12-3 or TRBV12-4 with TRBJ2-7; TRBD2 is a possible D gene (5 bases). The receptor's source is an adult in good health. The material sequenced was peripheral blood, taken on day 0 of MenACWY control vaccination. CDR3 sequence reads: CASKLAVSYEQYF. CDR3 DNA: TGTGCCAGCAAGCTAGCTGTGTCCTACGAGCAGTACTTC.